Below, 10 T cell receptor beta chains from the same sample are listed, as sequenced in a study of cytomegalovirus exposure and HLA in healthy donors. It was with 60 Vbeta and 13 Jbeta primers that the PCR ran. Produced via immunoSEQ multiplex PCR; TCRdb's table is partial and in-frame only. This sample has fewer than 250,000 clones, with around 85% found just once. Material for sequencing was PBMCs. The source of these receptors is a girl aged 2 to 9 in good health and CMV-seronegative.

This clone was observed many times. V gene TRBV27 combines with J gene TRBJ1-5, with 9 bases matching TRBD1. Germline V gene sequence: CDR1 MNHEY, CDR2 SMNVEV (reference sequence). The CDR3 is made up of 15 amino acids. V trimming: 6 bases; J trimming: 6 bases; junction bases outside the gene matches: 9. The CDR3 DNA reads as TGTGCCAGCAGGCCGACAGGGGGGGCCGGTCAGCCCCAGCATTTT. Its protein product is CASRPTGGAGQPQHF.

This rearrangement joins TRBV6-5 to TRBJ2-1, with D unclear. CDR1 is MNHEY and CDR2 is SVGAGI in the germline V gene. The CDR3 is 15 residues long. Trimming removed 6 bases at V and 8 bases at J, with 20 bases between. CDR3 loop: CASRYQGADSDEQFF. The CDR3 DNA reads as TGTGCCAGCAGATATCAAGGTGCCGACTCGGATGAGCAGTTCTTC.

The chain couples TRBV5-4 to TRBJ1-2; 8 nucleotides match TRBD1. V was clipped by 3 bases and J by 3 bases; unmatched bases: 10. Per germline, CDR1 SGHNT and CDR2 YYREEE (reference sequence). This CDR3 is built from 16 residues. CDR3 protein: CASSSLDQGAYYGYTF. In DNA, the CDR3 is TGTGCCAGCAGCTCCCTGGATCAGGGGGCCTACTATGGCTACACCTTC.

The chain links TRBV7-6 to TRBJ2-2, with 9 bases matching TRBD1. The V segment lost 1 base and the J segment 6 bases; nucleotides outside the gene matches: 3. CDR3 size: 15 residues. In germline, CDR1 is SGHVS, CDR2 FNYEAQ. This CDR3 is CASSLVQGAAGELFF. In DNA form, the CDR3 reads TGTGCCAGCAGCTTAGTACAGGGGGCCGCCGGGGAGCTGTTTTTT.

The chain combines TRBV5-6 with TRBJ2-7; 7 bases are a match to TRBD2. The CDR3 sequence is 16 residues long. The germline gives CDR1 SGHDT, CDR2 YYEEEE. Trimming at V came to 2 bases and at J to 0 bases, leaving 8 bases not matched to a gene. The CDR3 nucleotides are TGTGCCAGCAGCTTAGTCAGAGCGGGACCCTCCTACGAGCAGTACTTC. Its protein is CASSLVRAGPSYEQYF.

This sequence joins TRBV2 and TRBJ1-2; no reliable D call. The CDR3 loop spans 14 amino acids. The germline V gene has CDR1 SNHLY and CDR2 FYNNEI. The germline V and J ends were trimmed by 0 bases and 4 bases, with 9 bases remaining between them. The CDR3 DNA reads as TGTGCCAGCAGTGAAGCGCTAGGATCCTATGGCTACACCTTC. This encodes CASSEALGSYGYTF.

The gene calls are TRBV5-4 and TRBJ2-3; 11 positions agree with TRBD2. The CDR3 has 16 amino acids. Germline CDR1 is SGHNT and CDR2 is YYREEE (reference sequence). J was trimmed by 6 bases and V by 3 bases; bases with no gene match: 9. In DNA, the CDR3 is TGTGCCAGCAGCTCCGCTAGCGGGAGGACAAGGGATACGCAGTATTTT. It yields the protein CASSSASGRTRDTQYF.

The CDR3, as DNA: TGCGCCAGCACCCGGGTGGGAGCCAAAAACATTCAGTACTTC. Its protein is CASTRVGAKNIQYF. This chain uses TRBV4-1 with TRBJ2-4; no firm D call. Germline CDR1 MGHRA, CDR2 YSYEKL. The CDR3 is 14 residues long. Between the trimmed V and J ends, which lost 7 bases and 0 bases, there was a span of 10 bases.

The genes are TRBV4-1 and TRBJ2-7; either TRBD1 or TRBD2 may supply D (10 bases each). V was pared by 4 bases and J by 5 bases, with 30 bases between. The CDR3 length is 19 residues. Germline assignment: CDR1 MGHRA and CDR2 YSYEKL. The CDR3, as DNA: TGCGCCAGCAGCCGACGTGTAGGGACAGGGGCTAGCGGGAGCCACGAGCAGTACTTC. Translation gives CASSRRVGTGASGSHEQYF.

As concerns this clone: The same CDR3 can be traced to other DNA sequences in this sample. The chain employs TRBV10-1 and TRBJ1-3, with D unresolved. The germline V and J ends were trimmed by 9 bases and 0 bases, with 9 bases remaining between them. This CDR3 is 13 amino acids long. Germline V gene lookup returns CDR1 WNHNN and CDR2 SYGVQD (reference sequence). Here the CDR3 reads CASSRDSGNTIYF. DNA of the CDR3: TGCGCCAGTTCGAGGGACTCTGGAAACACCATATATTTT.